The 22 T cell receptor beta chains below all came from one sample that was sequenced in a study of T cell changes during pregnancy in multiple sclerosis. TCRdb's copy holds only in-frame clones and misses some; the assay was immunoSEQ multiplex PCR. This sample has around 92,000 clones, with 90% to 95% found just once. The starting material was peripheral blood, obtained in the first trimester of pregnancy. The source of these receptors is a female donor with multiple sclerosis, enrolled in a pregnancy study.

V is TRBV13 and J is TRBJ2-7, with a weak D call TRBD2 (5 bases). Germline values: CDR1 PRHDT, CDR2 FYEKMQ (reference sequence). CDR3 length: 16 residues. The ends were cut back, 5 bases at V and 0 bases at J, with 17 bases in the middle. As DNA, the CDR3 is TGTGCCAGCAGCACCGGCGGGTGGCCCAGCTCCTACGAGCAGTACTTC. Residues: CASSTGGWPSSYEQYF.

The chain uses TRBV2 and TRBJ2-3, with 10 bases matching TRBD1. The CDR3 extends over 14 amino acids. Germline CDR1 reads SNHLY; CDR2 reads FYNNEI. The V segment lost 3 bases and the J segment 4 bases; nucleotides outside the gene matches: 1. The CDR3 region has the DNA TGTGCCAGCAGTGATGACAGGGGGCCAGATACGCAGTATTTT. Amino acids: CASSDDRGPDTQYF.

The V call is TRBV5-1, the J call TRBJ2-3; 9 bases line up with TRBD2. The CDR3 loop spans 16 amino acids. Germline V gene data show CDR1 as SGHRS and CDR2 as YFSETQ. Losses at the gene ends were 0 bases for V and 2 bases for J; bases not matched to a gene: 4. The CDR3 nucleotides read TGCGCCAGCAGCTTGGCCCTAGCGGGGTACACAGATACGCAGTATTTT. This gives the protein CASSLALAGYTDTQYF.

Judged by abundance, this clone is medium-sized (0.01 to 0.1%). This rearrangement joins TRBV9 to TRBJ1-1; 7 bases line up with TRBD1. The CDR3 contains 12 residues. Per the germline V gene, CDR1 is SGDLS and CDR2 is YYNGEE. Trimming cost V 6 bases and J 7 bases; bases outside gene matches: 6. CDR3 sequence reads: CASTSRQGEAFF. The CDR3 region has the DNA TGTGCCAGCACGTCCCGACAGGGTGAAGCTTTCTTT.

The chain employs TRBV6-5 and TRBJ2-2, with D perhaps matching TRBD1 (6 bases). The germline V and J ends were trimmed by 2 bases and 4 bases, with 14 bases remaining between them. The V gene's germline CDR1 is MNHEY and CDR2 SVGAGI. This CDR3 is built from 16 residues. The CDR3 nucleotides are TGTGCCAGCAGTTACAGACTCAGGGGAGTCACCGGGGAGCTGTTTTTT. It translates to CASSYRLRGVTGELFF.

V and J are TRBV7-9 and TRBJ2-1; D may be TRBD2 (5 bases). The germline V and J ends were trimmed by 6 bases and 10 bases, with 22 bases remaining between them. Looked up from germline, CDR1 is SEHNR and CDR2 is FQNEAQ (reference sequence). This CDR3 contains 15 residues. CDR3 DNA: TGTGCCAGCAGGGTCGGGATCGGGCGTATGGGGGAGCAGTTCTTC. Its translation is CASRVGIGRMGEQFF. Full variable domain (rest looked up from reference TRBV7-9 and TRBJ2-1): DTGVSQNPRHKITKRGQNVTFRCDPISEHNRLYWYRQTLGQGPEFLTYFQNEAQLEKSRLLSDRFSAERPKGSFSTLEIQRTEQGDSAMYLCASRVGIGRMGEQFFGPGTRLTVL.

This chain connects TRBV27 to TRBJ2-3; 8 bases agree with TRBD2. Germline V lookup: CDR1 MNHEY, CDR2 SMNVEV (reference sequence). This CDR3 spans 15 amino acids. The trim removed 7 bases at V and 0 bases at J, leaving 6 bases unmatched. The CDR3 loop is CASIRGGLSTDTQYF. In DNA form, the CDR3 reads TGTGCCAGCATCCGGGGGGGACTTAGCACAGATACGCAGTATTTT.

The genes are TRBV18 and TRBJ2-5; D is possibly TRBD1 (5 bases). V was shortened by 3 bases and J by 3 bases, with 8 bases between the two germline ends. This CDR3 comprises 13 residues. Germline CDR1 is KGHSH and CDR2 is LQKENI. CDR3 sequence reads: CASSPDRKETQYF. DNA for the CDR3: TGTGCCAGCTCACCCGACAGAAAAGAGACCCAGTACTTC.

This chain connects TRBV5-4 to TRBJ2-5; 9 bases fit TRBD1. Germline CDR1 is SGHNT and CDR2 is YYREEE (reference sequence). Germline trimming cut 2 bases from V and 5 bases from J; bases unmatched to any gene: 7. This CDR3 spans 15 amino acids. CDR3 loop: CASSFRDRDWETQYF. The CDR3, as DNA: TGTGCCAGCAGCTTCCGGGACAGGGACTGGGAGACCCAGTACTTC.

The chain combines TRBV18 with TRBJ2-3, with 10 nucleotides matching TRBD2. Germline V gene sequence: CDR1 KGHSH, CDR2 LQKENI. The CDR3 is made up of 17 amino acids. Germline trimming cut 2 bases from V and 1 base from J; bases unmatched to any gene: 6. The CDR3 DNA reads TGTGCCAGCTCACCAGGAGTAGGGACTAGCGGCACAGATACGCAGTATTTT. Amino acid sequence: CASSPGVGTSGTDTQYF.

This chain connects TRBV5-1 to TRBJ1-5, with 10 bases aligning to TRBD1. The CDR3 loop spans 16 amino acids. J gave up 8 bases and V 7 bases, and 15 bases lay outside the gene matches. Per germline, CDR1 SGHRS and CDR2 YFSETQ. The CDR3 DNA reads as TGCGCCAGCTCTAAAGGGGACAGGGGTCTCTCGGAGCCCCAGCATTTT. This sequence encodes CASSKGDRGLSEPQHF.

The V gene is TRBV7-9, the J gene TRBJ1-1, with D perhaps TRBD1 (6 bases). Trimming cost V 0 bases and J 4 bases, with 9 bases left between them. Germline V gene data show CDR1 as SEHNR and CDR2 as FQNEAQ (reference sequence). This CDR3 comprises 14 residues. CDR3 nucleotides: TGTGCCAGCAGCTTAGCTAGCAGGGGCACTGAAGCTTTCTTT. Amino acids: CASSLASRGTEAFF.

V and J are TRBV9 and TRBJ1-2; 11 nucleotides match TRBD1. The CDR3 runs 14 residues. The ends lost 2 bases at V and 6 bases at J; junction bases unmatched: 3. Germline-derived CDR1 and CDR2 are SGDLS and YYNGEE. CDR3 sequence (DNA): TGTGCCAGCAGCGTTCGGGGACAGGGGGATGGCTACACCTTC. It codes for CASSVRGQGDGYTF.

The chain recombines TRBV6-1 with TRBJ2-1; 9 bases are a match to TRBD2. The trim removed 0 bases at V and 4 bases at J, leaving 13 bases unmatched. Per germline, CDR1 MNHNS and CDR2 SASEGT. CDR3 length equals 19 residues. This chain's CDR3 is CASSEALFLTSGVYNEQFF. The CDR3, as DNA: TGTGCCAGCAGTGAAGCCTTATTCTTGACTAGCGGAGTATACAATGAGCAGTTCTTC.

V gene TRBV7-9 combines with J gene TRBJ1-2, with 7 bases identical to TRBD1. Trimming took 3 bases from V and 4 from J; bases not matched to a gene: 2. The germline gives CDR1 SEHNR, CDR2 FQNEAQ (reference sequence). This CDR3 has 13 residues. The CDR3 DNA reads TGTGCCAGCAGCTTGGGGACAGTCTATGGCTACACCTTC. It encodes CASSLGTVYGYTF.

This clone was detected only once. CDR3 sequence (DNA): TGTGCCAGCAGTTTCGGTCAGGGGGAGCAGTACTTC. Amino acid sequence: CASSFGQGEQYF. V is TRBV27 and J is TRBJ2-7, with a weak D call TRBD1 (6 bases). Trimming stripped 3 bases from V and 7 bases from J, with 10 bases between. The germline gives CDR1 MNHEY, CDR2 SMNVEV (reference sequence). This CDR3 is built from 12 residues.

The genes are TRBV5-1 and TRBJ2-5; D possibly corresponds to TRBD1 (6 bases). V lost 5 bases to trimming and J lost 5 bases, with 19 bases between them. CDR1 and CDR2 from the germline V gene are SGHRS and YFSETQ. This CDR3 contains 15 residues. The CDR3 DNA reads TGCGCCAGCAGAAACTCACAGGCGAGGGGGGAGACCCAGTACTTC. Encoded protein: CASRNSQARGETQYF.

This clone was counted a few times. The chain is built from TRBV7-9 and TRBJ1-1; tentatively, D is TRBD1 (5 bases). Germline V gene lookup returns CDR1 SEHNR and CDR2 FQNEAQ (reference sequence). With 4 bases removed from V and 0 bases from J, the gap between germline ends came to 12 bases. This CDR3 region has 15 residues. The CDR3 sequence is CASSSGLWVNTEAFF. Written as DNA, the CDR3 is TGTGCCAGCAGCTCGGGACTTTGGGTGAACACTGAAGCTTTCTTT. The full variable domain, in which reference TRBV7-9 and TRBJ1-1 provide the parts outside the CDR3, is DTGVSQNPRHKITKRGQNVTFRCDPISEHNRLYWYRQTLGQGPEFLTYFQNEAQLEKSRLLSDRFSAERPKGSFSTLEIQRTEQGDSAMYLCASSSGLWVNTEAFFGQGTRLTVV.

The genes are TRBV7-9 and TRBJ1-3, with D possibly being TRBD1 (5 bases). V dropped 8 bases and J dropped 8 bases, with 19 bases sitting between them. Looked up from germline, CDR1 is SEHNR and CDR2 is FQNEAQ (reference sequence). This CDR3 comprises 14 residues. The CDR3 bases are TGTGCCAGCTACAATGGGGCGGACGTACACACCATATATTTT. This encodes CASYNGADVHTIYF.

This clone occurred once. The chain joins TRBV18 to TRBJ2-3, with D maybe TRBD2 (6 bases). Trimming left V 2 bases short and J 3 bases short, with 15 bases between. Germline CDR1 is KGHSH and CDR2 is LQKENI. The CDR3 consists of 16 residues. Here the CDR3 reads CASSPKLASRTDTQYF. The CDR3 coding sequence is TGTGCCAGCTCACCAAAACTAGCCAGCCGAACAGATACGCAGTATTTT.

CDR3 DNA sequence: TGTGCCGGGGAAGGGCAGGGGGTCACTGAAGCTTTCTTT. It codes for CAGEGQGVTEAFF. The chain is built from TRBV2 and TRBJ1-1, with 7 bases lining up with TRBD1. V dropped 11 bases and J dropped 4; count of bases not matched to a gene: 10. This CDR3 region has 13 residues. Germline V gene sequence: CDR1 SNHLY, CDR2 FYNNEI.

In nucleotides, the CDR3 is TGTGCCATCAGTGCGCCGGGACAGGGGGCATGGACTGAAGCTTTCTTT. It translates to CAISAPGQGAWTEAFF. The V call is TRBV10-3, the J call TRBJ1-1; 12 bases are a match to TRBD1. Germline V lookup: CDR1 ENHRY, CDR2 SYGVKD. V gave up 4 bases and J gave up 5 bases; unmatched junction bases: 8. This CDR3 is 16 amino acids long.